The 9 T cell receptor beta chains listed next were all sequenced from one sample in a study of blood T cell repertoires in COVID-19. Measured with immunoSEQ multiplex PCR; TCRdb has only the in-frame clones, and not every one. The sample lists fewer than 250,000 clones, approximately 83% occurring once. The sequencing sample was made of PBMCs or T cells enriched from blood (not recorded which). The receptors here all came from a woman aged 50 to 60 who had been exposed to COVID-19.

V and J are TRBV6-4 and TRBJ1-1, with 7 positions matching TRBD1. CDR1 MRHNA and CDR2 SNTAGT come from the germline V gene. Trimming cost V 6 bases and J 5 bases; bases outside gene matches: 6. The CDR3 covers 13 residues. DNA for the CDR3: TGTGCCAGCAGCAGACAGGGAGGAACTGAAGCTTTCTTT. This translates into CASSRQGGTEAFF.

In this sample, this clone turned up many times. The rearrangement joins TRBV19 to TRBJ2-4; 7 positions agree with TRBD2. Germline V gives CDR1 LNHDA, CDR2 SQIVND (reference sequence). J lost 3 bases, V lost 9 bases, and 8 bases had no gene match. The CDR3 totals 14 residues. This chain's CDR3 is CASGGPGGKNIQYF. CDR3 in DNA: TGTGCCAGCGGTGGACCGGGGGGCAAAAACATTCAGTACTTC.

The genes are TRBV7-2 and TRBJ2-7; 9 nucleotides match TRBD2. The CDR3 length is 14 residues. Germline V gene data show CDR1 as SGHTA and CDR2 as FQGNSA. V lost 3 bases to trimming and J lost 2 bases; unmatched junction nucleotides: 2. CDR3 sequence (DNA): TGTGCCAGCAGCTTTGCGGGGGGGCCCTACGAGCAGTACTTC. Its translation is CASSFAGGPYEQYF.

The chain combines TRBV12-3 or TRBV12-4 with TRBJ1-1; tentatively, D is TRBD1 (6 bases). Trimming left V 5 bases short and J 2 bases short, with 9 bases between. The CDR3 sequence is 13 residues long. The CDR3 DNA reads TGTGCCAGCAGTAGGGACACCAACACTGAAGCTTTCTTT. Protein: CASSRDTNTEAFF.

The gene calls are TRBV6-2 or TRBV6-3 and TRBJ2-7; 10 bases are a match to TRBD2. V gave up 2 bases and J gave up 0 bases; unmatched junction bases: 7. The CDR3 totals 17 residues. The germline gives CDR1 MNHEY, CDR2 SVGEGT. The CDR3: CASSYLKLAGSSYEQYF. The CDR3 coding sequence is TGTGCCAGCAGTTACCTCAAACTAGCGGGAAGCTCCTACGAGCAGTACTTC.

The chain combines TRBV5-4 with TRBJ1-1, with a possible D match to TRBD1 (6 bases). The CDR3 totals 15 residues. The V end lost 1 base, the J end lost 0 bases, and 10 bases lay between the germline ends. Germline lookup yields CDR1 SGHNT and CDR2 YYREEE (reference sequence). Written as DNA, the CDR3 is TGTGCCAGCAGCTTGAGGGGGGGGATGAACACTGAAGCTTTCTTT. It specifies CASSLRGGMNTEAFF.

CDR3 sequence reads: CASSLGGLAGANVLTF. DNA of the CDR3: TGTGCCAGCAGCTTAGGGGGACTCGCTGGGGCCAACGTCCTGACTTTC. The chain links TRBV11-2 to TRBJ2-6; a weak D match, TRBD2 (6 bases). V was trimmed by 1 base and J by 2 bases, leaving 9 bases between them. This CDR3 is 16 amino acids long. Germline values: CDR1 SGHAT, CDR2 FQNNGV.

This chain connects TRBV6-2 or TRBV6-3 to TRBJ2-1; 11 nucleotides match TRBD2. The CDR3 has 16 residues. V lost 4 bases and J lost 5; bases outside the gene matches: 7. Germline V gene sequence: CDR1 MNHEY, CDR2 SVGEGT. CDR3 sequence (DNA): TGTGCCAGCAGTTTACCGGGACTAGCGGCCAACAATGAGCAGTTCTTC. Translating it yields CASSLPGLAANNEQFF.

The chain carries TRBV19 and TRBJ1-1; TRBD1 matches at 8 bases. The V and J ends lost 5 bases and 4 bases, in that order; junction bases with no gene match: 6. Germline V gives CDR1 LNHDA, CDR2 SQIVND (reference sequence). This CDR3 is 14 amino acids long. The CDR3 nucleotides are TGTGCCAGTAGTCTTCGGACAGGGAGCACTGAAGCTTTCTTT. Translating gives CASSLRTGSTEAFF. Full variable domain (missing parts from reference TRBV19 and TRBJ1-1): DGGITQSPKYLFRKEGQNVTLSCEQNLNHDAMYWYRQDPGQGLRLIYYSQIVNDFQKGDIAEGYSVSREKKESFPLTVTSAQKNPTAFYLCASSLRTGSTEAFFGQGTRLTVV.